The 17 T cell receptor beta chains presented below share a single source sample, sequenced in a study of human T cells and chemical hapten exposure. Documented time point: pre-sensitization, week 0. As to treatment: therapeutic diphenylcyclopropenone sensitization with weekly scalp DPC. TCRdb passed the RACE reads through MiXCR, listing each CDR3 protein once. This sample carries approximately 370,000 distinct CDR3 sequences, around 5% of them seen once, and the ten largest clones take approximately 8.2%. The source was whole blood, collected in connection with sensitization to the hapten diphenylcyclopropenone (DPC). These receptors were obtained from a young woman with alopecia areata. Some clones in this sample may be carry-over from other donors' samples.

This clonotype came up a few times. V usage is TRBV7-6 and J usage is TRBJ2-3; D gene unclear. Trimming shortened V by 5 bases and J by 1 base, and 13 bases separated the two germline ends. The CDR3 totals 15 residues. Per the germline V gene, CDR1 is SGHVS and CDR2 is FNYEAQ. The CDR3 region has the DNA TGTGCCAGCAGCCCCTCGCGGCAGCGCACAGATACGCAGTATTTT. As protein: CASSPSRQRTDTQYF. Together with reference TRBV7-6 and TRBJ2-3, the CDR3 gives the full variable domain: GAGVSQSPRYKVTKRGQDVALRCDPISGHVSLYWYRQALGQGPEFLTYFNYEAQQDKSGLPNDRFSAERPEGSISTLTIQRTEQRDSAMYRCASSPSRQRTDTQYFGPGTRLTVL.

This clonotype was seen only a few times. The chain uses TRBV6-2 or TRBV6-3 and TRBJ1-5; 7 bases agree with TRBD1. Trimming took 2 bases from V and 1 from J; bases not matched to a gene: 11. Germline values: CDR1 MNHEY, CDR2 SVGEGT. The CDR3 covers 18 residues. The CDR3 DNA follows: TGTGCCAGCAGTTACGCCGGGACAGCAAAGTGGAGCAATCAGCCCCAGCATTTT. This gives the protein CASSYAGTAKWSNQPQHF.

J is TRBJ2-1 and V is TRBV7-9; 11 bases are shared with TRBD1. Germline CDR1 and CDR2: SEHNR and FQNEAQ (reference sequence). With V trimmed by 4 bases and J by 4 bases, 6 bases remained unmatched. CDR3 length: 16 residues. CDR3 sequence (DNA): TGTGCCAGCAGCTCAATCGGGACAGGGGGTTACAATGAGCAGTTCTTC. Protein product: CASSSIGTGGYNEQFF.

The sample holds a few counts of this clonotype. The CDR3 protein is CASSLVMGSGYTF. DNA of the CDR3: TGTGCCAGCAGCTTAGTAATGGGATCGGGCTACACCTTC. The chain is built from TRBV7-2 and TRBJ1-2; D ambiguous. Trimming pared 1 base from V and 8 bases from J, leaving 11 bases between. The CDR3 runs 13 residues. CDR1 SGHTA and CDR2 FQGNSA come from the germline V gene.

This clonotype was seen ten or more times. V gene TRBV6-5 combines with J gene TRBJ2-3; D remains ambiguous. The length of the CDR3 is 13 residues. Germline V lookup: CDR1 MNHEY, CDR2 SVGAGI. V shed 6 bases and J shed 6 bases, with 13 bases lying between them. The DNA of the CDR3 is TGTGCCAGCAGCCCCAATTATGGGGATACGCAGTATTTT. The encoded protein is CASSPNYGDTQYF.

This clonotype was detected a few times. The chain couples TRBV29-1 to TRBJ1-4; 10 bases are a match to TRBD1. V shed 3 bases and J 0 bases; nucleotides not matched to a gene: 7. The CDR3 extends over 17 amino acids. In germline, CDR1 is SQVTM, CDR2 ANQGSEA. For the CDR3, the DNA is TGCAGCGTTGACGAGGACAGGGGGTCCACAACTAATGAAAAACTGTTTTTT. Translation gives CSVDEDRGSTTNEKLFF.

This clonotype was counted ten times or more. J is TRBJ2-2 and V is TRBV29-1; 11 bases line up with TRBD1. The CDR3 runs 16 residues. With 4 bases clipped from V and 4 bases from J, the junction kept 8 bases outside the gene matches. In germline, CDR1 is SQVTM, CDR2 ANQGSEA. The CDR3 protein is CSVGRTGGVVTGELFF. As DNA, the CDR3 is TGCAGCGTTGGGCGGACAGGGGGCGTAGTCACCGGGGAGCTGTTTTTT.

In this sample, this clonotype turned up many times. V usage is TRBV6-6 and J usage is TRBJ2-1; 8 bases match TRBD2. The junction had 8 bases not matched to a gene; V was cut back by 2 bases and J by 5 bases. CDR1 and CDR2 from the germline V gene are MNHNY and SVGAGI (reference sequence). The CDR3 is 16 residues long. CDR3 protein: CASSYPLAGSNNEQFF. Written as DNA, the CDR3 is TGTGCCAGCAGTTACCCTCTAGCGGGCAGTAACAATGAGCAGTTCTTC.

On this clonotype itself: This may stem from a read error, because a much larger clone lies one nucleotide away. The V gene is TRBV10-3, the J gene TRBJ2-2, with D hard to call. Between the trimmed V and J ends, which lost 11 bases and 3 bases, there was a span of 7 bases. This CDR3 has 11 residues. CDR1 and CDR2 (germline): ENHRY, SYGVKD. The CDR3: CAVRDTGELFF. The CDR3 region has the DNA TGTGCCGTCCGGGACACCGGGGAGCTGTTTTTT.

This clonotype was observed at least ten times. For the CDR3, the DNA is TGCAGCGTTGAGACAGACTACACCGGGGAGCTGTTTTTT. This translates into CSVETDYTGELFF. The chain couples TRBV29-1 to TRBJ2-2, with a tentative D call TRBD1 (5 bases). Germline V gives CDR1 SQVTM, CDR2 ANQGSEA. The length of the CDR3 is 13 residues. V shed 3 bases and J shed 3 bases, with 8 bases lying between them.

This clonotype was counted many times. The chain couples TRBV28 to TRBJ1-5; no firm D call. The CDR3 totals 13 residues. CDR1 and CDR2 from the germline V gene are MDHEN and SYDVKM. V was pared by 3 bases and J by 1 base, with 4 bases between. CDR3 protein: CASSFRSNQPQHF. CDR3 nucleotides: TGTGCCAGCAGTTTTCGGAGCAATCAGCCCCAGCATTTT.

This clonotype has at least ten counts. The chain is built from TRBV29-1 and TRBJ1-1; TRBD1 agrees at 7 bases. The CDR3 spans 13 residues. CDR1 and CDR2 from the germline V gene are SQVTM and ANQGSEA. V lost 7 bases to trimming and J lost 0 bases; unmatched junction nucleotides: 5. CDR3 DNA sequence: TGCAGCGCTCGGGGACAGTTGAACACTGAAGCTTTCTTT. Protein product: CSARGQLNTEAFF.

The chain has TRBV7-2 and TRBJ2-3, with 10 bases matching TRBD2. This CDR3 has 13 amino acids. Germline V CDR1 and CDR2: SGHTA, FQGNSA. J gave up 11 bases and V 5 bases, and 7 bases lay outside the gene matches. CDR3 nucleotides: TGTGCCAGCAGCCCGTCCTTAGCGGGGGGGCAGTATTTT. The encoded protein is CASSPSLAGGQYF.

This clonotype was counted at least ten times. The V call is TRBV5-5, the J call TRBJ2-3; 8 positions match TRBD1. The CDR3 has 16 amino acids. The germline gives CDR1 SGHKS, CDR2 YYEKEE (reference sequence). V was pared by 3 bases and J by 0 bases, with 6 bases of the junction left unmatched. The CDR3 sequence: CASSSDRGGSTDTQYF. The CDR3 DNA follows: TGTGCCAGCAGCTCAGACAGGGGAGGTAGCACAGATACGCAGTATTTT.

This clonotype was detected many times. J is TRBJ1-4 and V is TRBV29-1; no definite D call. Trimming took off 6 bases at V and 3 bases at J, with 17 bases between the two ends. This CDR3 is built from 15 residues. The V gene's germline CDR1 is SQVTM and CDR2 ANQGSEA. The CDR3 is CSVTTLGLANEKLFF. CDR3 DNA sequence: TGCAGCGTAACCACTTTAGGGCTGGCTAATGAAAAACTGTTTTTT. The whole variable domain, filled in from reference TRBV29-1 and TRBJ1-4, reads SAVISQKPSRDICQRGTSLTIQCQVDSQVTMMFWYRQQPGQSLTLIATANQGSEATYESGFVIDKFPISRPNLTFSTLTVSNMSPEDSSIYLCSVTTLGLANEKLFFGSGTQLSVL.

This clonotype has at least ten counts. The rearrangement uses TRBV9 and TRBJ1-4, with D uncertain. The CDR3 consists of 14 residues. Trimming shortened V by 4 bases and J by 6 bases, and 13 bases separated the two germline ends. Per germline, CDR1 SGDLS and CDR2 YYNGEE. DNA of the CDR3: TGTGCCAGCAGCCCCTTTCCGTCAGATGAAAAACTGTTTTTT. It codes for CASSPFPSDEKLFF. Complete variable domain (other parts from reference TRBV9 and TRBJ1-4): DSGVTQTPKHLITATGQRVTLRCSPRSGDLSVYWYQQSLDQGLQFLIQYYNGEERAKGNILERFSAQQFPDLHSELNLSSLELGDSALYFCASSPFPSDEKLFFGSGTQLSVL.

This clonotype was seen only a few times. This chain connects TRBV7-2 to TRBJ2-2; 10 positions match TRBD2. There are 16 residues in the CDR3. V lost 5 bases and J lost 0; bases outside the gene matches: 3. Germline V gene data show CDR1 as SGHTA and CDR2 as FQGNSA. The CDR3 nucleotides are TGTGCCAGCAGCCATGGACTAGCGGCGAACACCGGGGAGCTGTTTTTT. Translated: CASSHGLAANTGELFF.